These 29 T cell receptor beta chains were sequenced from one sample in a study of cytomegalovirus exposure and HLA in healthy donors. This PCR relied on a set of 60 Vbeta primers and 13 Jbeta primers. Profiled with immunoSEQ multiplex PCR; TCRdb holds only in-frame clones, not every one. Here the sample spans 150,000 to 200,000 clones, approximately 80% being singletons. The sample was PBMCs. Receptors were obtained from a male donor in good health and CMV-seropositive.

J is TRBJ2-5 and V is TRBV5-1; TRBD1 aligns across 9 bases. Germline trimming cut 1 base from V and 0 bases from J; bases unmatched to any gene: 1. Per germline, CDR1 SGHRS and CDR2 YFSETQ. The CDR3 length is 15 residues. The DNA for the CDR3 is TGCGCCAGCAGCTTGACAGGGGGCTACCAAGAGACCCAGTACTTC. This codes for CASSLTGGYQETQYF.

The chain couples TRBV5-1 to TRBJ2-7; D unclear. Deletions cut 0 bases from V and 0 bases from J, with 13 bases between. CDR3 length: 16 amino acids. Per the germline V gene, CDR1 is SGHRS and CDR2 is YFSETQ. CDR3 amino acids: CASSLGGALSSYEQYF. The CDR3 coding sequence is TGCGCCAGCAGCTTGGGAGGAGCGCTCAGCTCCTACGAGCAGTACTTC.

This clone was picked up a small number of times. The genes are TRBV28 and TRBJ2-1, with 9 bases lining up with TRBD1. V lost 3 bases, J lost 4 bases, and 4 bases stayed unmatched. The CDR3 totals 15 residues. From germline, CDR1 is MDHEN and CDR2 SYDVKM. CDR3 loop: CASSLWGQGYNEQFF. As DNA, the CDR3 is TGTGCCAGCAGTTTGTGGGGACAGGGATACAATGAGCAGTTCTTC.

The V and J genes are TRBV28 and TRBJ2-2, with 7 bases aligning to TRBD2. The V gene's germline CDR1 is MDHEN and CDR2 SYDVKM. The CDR3 has 16 residues. V lost 6 bases to trimming and J lost 3 bases; unmatched junction nucleotides: 10. The CDR3 bases are TGTGCCAGCAGGCGACCCGGGACTACCGACACCGGGGAGCTGTTTTTT. Encoded protein: CASRRPGTTDTGELFF.

This chain connects TRBV13 to TRBJ2-7, with D possibly being TRBD1 (5 bases). V lost 2 bases to trimming and J lost 2 bases, with 7 bases between them. This CDR3 comprises 13 residues. CDR1 and CDR2 from the germline V gene are PRHDT and FYEKMQ (reference sequence). The CDR3 DNA reads TGTGCCAGCAGCTTAACAGGAACCTACGAGCAGTACTTC. This codes for CASSLTGTYEQYF.

This chain joins TRBV5-4 and TRBJ2-5; a possible D gene is TRBD2 (6 bases). This CDR3 region has 14 residues. The V end lost 4 bases, the J end lost 0 bases, and 10 bases lay between the germline ends. Germline CDR1 and CDR2: SGHNT and YYREEE (reference sequence). This chain's CDR3 is CASSRGTDQETQYF. The CDR3 DNA is TGTGCCAGCAGCCGCGGGACTGACCAAGAGACCCAGTACTTC. The entire variable domain, with the rest obtained from reference TRBV5-4 and TRBJ2-5, is as follows: ETGVTQSPTHLIKTRGQQVTLRCSSQSGHNTVSWYQQALGQGPQFIFQYYREEENGRGNFPPRFSGLQFPNYSSELNVNALELDDSALYLCASSRGTDQETQYFGPGTRLLVL.

This clone was detected only a few times. This rearrangement joins TRBV28 to TRBJ2-7; perhaps TRBD1 as D (5 bases). This CDR3 comprises 13 residues. V shed 7 bases and J shed 6 bases, with 16 bases lying between them. In germline, CDR1 is MDHEN, CDR2 SYDVKM. The CDR3 region has the DNA TGTGCCAGCACCTCGAAGGGGTGGGGCGAGCAGTACTTC. Residues: CASTSKGWGEQYF. The full variable domain, in which reference TRBV28 and TRBJ2-7 provide the parts outside the CDR3, is DVKVTQSSRYLVKRTGEKVFLECVQDMDHENMFWYRQDPGLGLRLIYFSYDVKMKEKGDIPEGYSVSREKKERFSLILESASTNQTSMYLCASTSKGWGEQYFGPGTRLTVT.

This rearrangement joins TRBV28 to TRBJ1-2; TRBD1 agrees at 8 bases. From germline, CDR1 is MDHEN and CDR2 SYDVKM. V was clipped by 5 bases and J by 2 bases; unmatched bases: 7. The CDR3 runs to 15 residues. CDR3 nucleotides: TGTGCCAGCAGTCCTGGACAGGGATCAAACTATGGCTACACCTTC. It yields the protein CASSPGQGSNYGYTF.

V usage is TRBV29-1 and J usage is TRBJ1-1, with D unclear. Germline CDR1 is SQVTM and CDR2 is ANQGSEA. The CDR3 totals 12 residues. The DNA for the CDR3 is TGCACCGGTGGGAGACAGAACACTGAAGCTTTCTTT. Amino acids: CTGGRQNTEAFF.

This clone was seen more than once but under ten times. The rearrangement joins TRBV27 to TRBJ2-3, with D possibly being TRBD2 (6 bases). Germline V gene lookup returns CDR1 MNHEY and CDR2 SMNVEV (reference sequence). CDR3 size: 14 residues. V lost 4 bases and J 4 bases, leaving 12 bases between the germline ends. In nucleotides, the CDR3 is TGTGCCAGCAGTTACTACGGGAGTCCAGATACGCAGTATTTT. Residues: CASSYYGSPDTQYF.

In its sample, this clone was seen once. V is TRBV28 and J is TRBJ1-4; weak D call: TRBD1 (5 bases). The CDR3 has 15 amino acids. Germline CDR1 MDHEN, CDR2 SYDVKM. V was trimmed by 7 bases and J by 3 bases, leaving 15 bases between them. The CDR3 region is CASIGVRGSNEKLFF. The CDR3 nucleotides are TGTGCCAGCATAGGGGTAAGAGGTTCTAATGAAAAACTGTTTTTT.

This chain uses TRBV7-9 with TRBJ1-4; no clear D gene. V lost 3 bases and J lost 8, with 13 bases in between. Germline values: CDR1 SEHNR, CDR2 FQNEAQ (reference sequence). This CDR3 spans 14 amino acids. The CDR3 loop is CASSLEVAGEKLFF. DNA for the CDR3: TGTGCCAGCAGCTTGGAGGTTGCCGGGGAAAAACTGTTTTTT.

V is TRBV5-1 and J is TRBJ1-6, with 7 bases lining up with TRBD1. This CDR3 region has 18 residues. The V and J ends lost 0 bases and 8 bases, in that order; junction bases with no gene match: 14. Per germline, CDR1 SGHRS and CDR2 YFSETQ. CDR3 amino acids: CASSLGRTGAFGDSPLHF. The CDR3 bases are TGCGCCAGCAGCTTGGGACGGACAGGTGCGTTCGGGGATTCACCCCTCCACTTT.

The chain employs TRBV5-1 and TRBJ1-1, with D maybe TRBD1 (6 bases). Germline V lookup: CDR1 SGHRS, CDR2 YFSETQ. Trimming stripped 3 bases from V and 1 base from J, with 10 bases between. The CDR3 totals 14 residues. CDR3 in amino acids: CASSSRGRNTEAFF. CDR3 in DNA: TGCGCCAGCAGCTCCAGGGGTAGGAACACTGAAGCTTTCTTT.

This clone is a singleton in its sample. V is TRBV9 and J is TRBJ1-2, with 9 bases fitting TRBD1. The V gene's germline CDR1 is SGDLS and CDR2 YYNGEE. Unmatched junction bases numbered 8, after V lost 3 bases and J lost 2 bases. This CDR3 spans 16 amino acids. CDR3 coding DNA: TGTGCCAGCAGCGCGCGAGGACAGGGGTTGAACTATGGCTACACCTTC. This codes for CASSARGQGLNYGYTF.

This clone was seen just once. V gene TRBV9 combines with J gene TRBJ2-1, with 10 bases matching TRBD2. The germline V gene has CDR1 SGDLS and CDR2 YYNGEE. The V and J ends lost 3 bases and 4 bases, in that order; junction bases with no gene match: 4. This CDR3 is 15 amino acids long. CDR3 amino acids: CASSGGLAAYNEQFF. The CDR3 DNA reads TGTGCCAGCAGCGGAGGACTAGCGGCTTACAATGAGCAGTTCTTC.

The rearrangement joins TRBV4-1 to TRBJ2-3; 10 positions agree with TRBD1. The junction had 7 bases not matched to a gene; V was cut back by 0 bases and J by 4 bases. The CDR3 length is 17 residues. Germline V lookup: CDR1 MGHRA, CDR2 YSYEKL. CDR3 nucleotides: TGCGCCAGCAGCCAAGAGCCGGGACAGGGGATATCAGATACGCAGTATTTT. Translation gives CASSQEPGQGISDTQYF.

There are a few counts of this clone. The chain recombines TRBV25-1 with TRBJ1-4; D unclear. The CDR3 spans 13 residues. V lost 8 bases and J 2 bases, leaving 9 bases between the germline ends. Germline CDR1 reads MGHDK; CDR2 reads SYGVNS. The CDR3 loop reads CASLAHTNEKLFF. CDR3 nucleotide sequence: TGTGCCAGCCTTGCACATACTAATGAAAAACTGTTTTTT.

The chain employs TRBV29-1 and TRBJ2-1; D uncertain. The germline V and J ends were trimmed by 5 bases and 2 bases, with 13 bases remaining between them. Germline assignment: CDR1 SQVTM and CDR2 ANQGSEA. The CDR3 loop spans 14 amino acids. As DNA, the CDR3 is TGCAGCGTTCGCGAGAGAGGCGCCTACAATGAGCAGTTCTTC. Protein sequence: CSVRERGAYNEQFF.

The genes are TRBV10-3 and TRBJ2-7; 7 positions agree with TRBD2. The CDR3 consists of 18 residues. Looked up from germline, CDR1 is ENHRY and CDR2 is SYGVKD. V gave up 11 bases and J gave up 6 bases; unmatched junction bases: 28. The CDR3 DNA follows: TGTGCCCGCCCGTCAATTCCAAGGCGAGCCGGACTAGTCTGCGAGCAGTACTTC. Its translation: CARPSIPRRAGLVCEQYF.

The J gene is TRBJ1-1, the V gene TRBV7-2, with D possibly TRBD1 on 6 matching bases. Looked up from germline, CDR1 is SGHTA and CDR2 is FQGNSA. The CDR3 runs to 13 residues. Trimming left V 7 bases short and J 2 bases short, with 11 bases between. The CDR3, as DNA: TGTGCCAGCAAAGCGGACAGTAACACTGAAGCTTTCTTT. This gives the protein CASKADSNTEAFF.

The chain links TRBV2 to TRBJ1-5, with 8 nucleotides matching TRBD1. V lost 8 bases and J lost 3; bases outside the gene matches: 6. CDR3 length: 14 amino acids. Germline assignment: CDR1 SNHLY and CDR2 FYNNEI. This CDR3 reads CASLRDRTNQPQHF. In DNA, the CDR3 is TGTGCCAGCCTCCGGGACAGGACCAATCAGCCCCAGCATTTT. Full variable domain (rest looked up from reference TRBV2 and TRBJ1-5): EPEVTQTPSHQVTQMGQEVILRCVPISNHLYFYWYRQILGQKVEFLVSFYNNEISEKSEIFDDQFSVERPDGSNFTLKIRSTKLEDSAMYFCASLRDRTNQPQHFGDGTRLSIL.

The chain recombines TRBV18 with TRBJ1-1; TRBD1 might be the D (5 bases). CDR1 and CDR2 from the germline V gene are KGHSH and LQKENI. CDR3 length: 14 residues. V lost 2 bases and J lost 4, with 11 bases in between. The CDR3 DNA sequence: TGTGCCAGCTCACCATTTAGACAGATCACTGAAGCTTTCTTT. It is translated as CASSPFRQITEAFF.

J is TRBJ1-4 and V is TRBV5-6; D is perhaps TRBD1 (5 bases). The V end was cut by 1 base, the J end by 7 bases, with 17 bases between. Germline V CDR1 and CDR2: SGHDT, YYEEEE. This CDR3 contains 16 residues. The CDR3 reads CASSLKRAGSFEKLFF. The CDR3 nucleotides are TGTGCCAGCAGCTTGAAGAGAGCAGGGTCTTTTGAAAAACTGTTTTTT.

This clone was detected only once. CDR3 protein: CASSIQGANYGYTF. CDR3 in DNA: TGTGCCAGCAGTATACAGGGAGCTAACTATGGCTACACCTTC. This chain links TRBV6-1 with TRBJ1-2; D is perhaps TRBD1 (6 bases). Germline CDR1 MNHNS, CDR2 SASEGT. The V end was cut by 5 bases, the J end by 0 bases, with 10 bases between. The CDR3 sequence is 14 residues long.

The V call is TRBV7-9, the J call TRBJ1-2; 7 bases map to TRBD1. Per the germline V gene, CDR1 is SEHNR and CDR2 is FQNEAQ (reference sequence). The CDR3 is made up of 13 amino acids. With 5 bases clipped from V and 7 bases from J, the junction kept 7 bases outside the gene matches. CDR3 amino acids: CASSRGQHLGYTF. DNA of the CDR3: TGTGCCAGCAGCCGGGGACAGCACCTTGGCTACACCTTC. Based on the CDR3 plus reference TRBV7-9 and TRBJ1-2, the full variable domain is DTGVSQNPRHKITKRGQNVTFRCDPISEHNRLYWYRQTLGQGPEFLTYFQNEAQLEKSRLLSDRFSAERPKGSFSTLEIQRTEQGDSAMYLCASSRGQHLGYTFGSGTRLTVV.

The V and J genes are TRBV6-5 and TRBJ1-6; D unresolved. Germline lookup yields CDR1 MNHEY and CDR2 SVGAGI. V lost 0 bases and J 10 bases, leaving 16 bases between the germline ends. CDR3 length: 16 residues. CDR3 sequence: CASSYSRQEVRSPLHF. CDR3 coding DNA: TGTGCCAGCAGTTACTCGAGGCAGGAGGTTCGCTCACCCCTCCACTTT.

With respect to this clone: This same CDR3 is encoded by further DNA sequences in the sample. This chain connects TRBV7-8 to TRBJ1-1; 7 positions agree with TRBD1. The CDR3 runs to 14 residues. J lost 1 base, V lost 5 bases, and 4 bases had no gene match. CDR1 and CDR2 from the germline V gene are SGHVS and FQNEAQ. The CDR3 region is CASSPRDRNTEAFF. CDR3 bases: TGTGCCAGCAGCCCCCGGGACAGGAACACTGAAGCTTTCTTT.

This sequence joins TRBV10-1 and TRBJ2-3; 8 bases agree with TRBD1. The CDR3 sequence is 14 residues long. Germline loops: CDR1 WNHNN, CDR2 SYGVQD (reference sequence). J gave up 6 bases and V 6 bases, and 8 bases lay outside the gene matches. DNA for the CDR3: TGCGCCAGCAGGTCGGGACAGGCGACCGATACGCAGTATTTT. This sequence encodes CASRSGQATDTQYF.